This is a list of T cell receptor beta chains from one sample in a study of OX40 agonist ivuxolimab in advanced cancers. Assay used: immunoSEQ multiplex PCR; TCRdb lists only in-frame clones, some missing. The sample holds about 67,000 clones, about 85% seen once. Specimen: CD4+ or CD8+ T cells sorted from blood, collected in a trial of the OX40 agonist ivuxolimab. Source of these receptors: an adult with an advanced solid tumor such as melanoma, head and neck, liver or kidney cancer. Both conserved end residues are part of each CDR3. Clone sizes are given selectively: once, few, many, or a class where the clone is expanded.

CDR3aa	v_gene	abundance
CASTNAGAFYEQYF	TRBV6-1	NA
CASIEGEGYEQYF	TRBV2	NA
CASSEAEGGSRNQPQHF	TRBV2	NA
CASSLAPGQALHF	TRBV5-1	NA
CSGLGAGGMNTEAFF	TRBV29-1	NA
CASSELLAGVVGGELFF	TRBV2	NA
CASVGGTGEQYF	TRBV27	once
CASSLSLSGQYTGELFF	TRBV28	few
CASRNRGAQAKNIQYF	TRBV2	few
CASSLVRGAAPNTGELFF	TRBV7-9	NA